The present T cell receptor beta chain was sequenced within a study of blood T cells in healthy people across ages. This clonotype was seen a few times. What it binds is not known. General study points: The fall in TCR beta diversity per million T cells was roughly linear with age. Leaving the PBMCs unsorted stopped any conclusive comparison of naive versus antigen-experienced cells.

Samples each yielded at least 6 micrograms of total RNA. With a J-beta primer mix and a sample-barcoded 5' primer, a second PCR ran 7 to 11 cycles. The template-switch adaptor, which had 12 random nucleotides, put a tag on each cDNA molecule. TCRdb analysed the 5' RACE reads with MiXCR anew, one entry per CDR3 protein. The repertoire holds around 1,700,000 distinct CDR3 sequences, with roughly 27% as singletons. Trimming took off 0 bases at V and 7 bases at J, with 10 bases between the two ends. Germline values: CDR1 DFQATT, CDR2 SNEGSKA (reference sequence). The CDR3 has 13 amino acids. V gene TRBV20-1 combines with J gene TRBJ2-1; no definite D call. The sequencing sample was made of blood. The clonotype was recovered from a woman in her twenties or thirties in good health. The CDR3 here is CSARDRLENEQFF. In DNA form, the CDR3 reads TGCAGTGCTAGAGATCGCCTAGAGAATGAGCAGTTCTTC.